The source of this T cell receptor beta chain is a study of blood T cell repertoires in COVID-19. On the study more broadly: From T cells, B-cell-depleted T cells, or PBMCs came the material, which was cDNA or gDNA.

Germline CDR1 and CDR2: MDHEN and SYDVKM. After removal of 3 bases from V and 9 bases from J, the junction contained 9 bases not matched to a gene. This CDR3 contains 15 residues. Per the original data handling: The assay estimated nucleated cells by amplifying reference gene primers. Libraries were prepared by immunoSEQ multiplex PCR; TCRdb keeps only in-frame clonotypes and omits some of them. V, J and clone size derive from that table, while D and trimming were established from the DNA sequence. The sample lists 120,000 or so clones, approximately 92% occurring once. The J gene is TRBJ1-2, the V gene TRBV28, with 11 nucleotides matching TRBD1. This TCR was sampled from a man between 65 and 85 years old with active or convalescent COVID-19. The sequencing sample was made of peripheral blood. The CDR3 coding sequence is TGTGCCAGCAGTTTTGCAGGACAGGGGGCATGGAGCTACACCTTC. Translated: CASSFAGQGAWSYTF.